These 8 T cell receptor beta chains were sequenced from one sample in a study of blood T cell repertoires in COVID-19. Using immunoSEQ multiplex PCR, the repertoire was profiled, and TCRdb retains in-frame clones only, with some absent. The data hold hundreds of thousands of clones, with roughly 88% observed a single time. The sequenced sample consisted of peripheral blood. These receptors all come from a man aged 40-49 years with acute or convalescent COVID-19.

This chain uses TRBV15 with TRBJ2-3, with 11 bases aligning to TRBD2. Germline values: CDR1 LNHNV, CDR2 YYDKDF (reference sequence). The CDR3 sequence is 17 residues long. J gave up 4 bases and V 1 base, and 7 bases lay outside the gene matches. The DNA for the CDR3 is TGTGCCACCAGCAGAGGAAATAGCGGGAGGGCGGCAGATACGCAGTATTTT. It specifies CATSRGNSGRAADTQYF.

This sequence joins TRBV6-4 and TRBJ2-1, with D unresolved. The V gene's germline CDR1 is MRHNA and CDR2 SNTAGT. With 1 base removed from V and 0 bases from J, the gap between germline ends came to 10 bases. The CDR3 loop spans 16 amino acids. The CDR3 region is CASSDFYLSSYNEQFF. CDR3 DNA: TGTGCCAGCAGTGACTTCTACTTAAGCTCCTACAATGAGCAGTTCTTC.

The chain couples TRBV25-1 to TRBJ2-1; 8 bases are a match to TRBD2. J gave up 6 bases and V 3 bases, and 7 bases lay outside the gene matches. Germline V gene sequence: CDR1 MGHDK, CDR2 SYGVNS. The CDR3 length is 15 residues. Here the CDR3 DNA reads TGTGCCAGCAGTGACCGAGATAGCGGGGTCAATGAGCAGTTCTTC. This encodes CASSDRDSGVNEQFF.

This clone was picked up a small number of times. The chain uses TRBV6-5 and TRBJ1-2; D might be TRBD1 (5 bases). The V gene lost 8 bases and the J gene lost 4 bases, with 17 bases spanning the gap. CDR3 length equals 14 residues. Germline CDR1 is MNHEY and CDR2 is SVGAGI. The CDR3 DNA follows: TGTGCCAGCCAGGTCGACGACAGCCCCTATGGCTACACCTTC. Protein product: CASQVDDSPYGYTF.

The V call is TRBV4-1, the J call TRBJ2-7, with D possibly matching TRBD2 (5 bases). Deletions cut 3 bases from V and 0 bases from J, with 12 bases between. The CDR3 sequence is 15 residues long. Germline values: CDR1 MGHRA, CDR2 YSYEKL. In DNA, the CDR3 is TGCGCCAGCAGCCAGCAAGCGGTTAGCTCCTACGAGCAGTACTTC. It yields the protein CASSQQAVSSYEQYF.

CDR3 coding DNA: TGTGCCAGCAGCCTACGGGGGGTAGACTACAATGAGCAGTTCTTC. It codes for CASSLRGVDYNEQFF. The chain links TRBV9 to TRBJ2-1; 7 positions match TRBD2. Germline-derived CDR1 and CDR2 are SGDLS and YYNGEE. V was clipped by 4 bases and J by 3 bases; unmatched bases: 7. This CDR3 spans 15 amino acids.

The chain joins TRBV7-2 to TRBJ2-5, with D perhaps matching TRBD2 (5 bases). V was clipped by 4 bases and J by 6 bases, with 12 bases between them. Looked up from germline, CDR1 is SGHTA and CDR2 is FQGNSA. The length of the CDR3 is 13 residues. In DNA, the CDR3 is TGTGCCAGCAGCTCCCTCGCGGGTCAGACCCAGTACTTC. Its translation: CASSSLAGQTQYF.

The V gene is TRBV5-1, the J gene TRBJ2-5; 7 bases agree with TRBD2. The V gene's germline CDR1 is SGHRS and CDR2 YFSETQ. V gave up 4 bases and J gave up 4 bases; unmatched junction bases: 4. This CDR3 has 13 residues. The chain's CDR3 is CASSRREGETQYF. The DNA of the CDR3 is TGCGCCAGCAGCCGCAGGGAGGGAGAGACCCAGTACTTC.